This is a list of T cell receptor beta chains from one sample in a study of technical replicates of blood from a handful of donors. The repertoire was sequenced with immunoSEQ multiplex PCR; TCRdb's copy has only in-frame clones and lacks some. The sample consists of 95,000 to 100,000 clones, 96% of them appearing once. The sequenced material came from T cells isolated from PBMCs. These receptors originate from a human donor in good health. CDR3s leave out the opening cysteine and the closing phenylalanine or tryptophan. A D gene is named only where the DNA matches it firmly. Some rows mark clone size as missing; the rest say once, few, many or name a class of expanded clone.

v_call	clone_size	d_call	j_call	cdr3_aa
TRBV28	few	TRBD1	TRBJ1-1	ASSLMAGGEAF
TRBV5-4	-	-	TRBJ2-5	ASSLESRLQETQY
TRBV19	-	-	TRBJ1-2	ASMVARRGVGYGYT
TRBV4-1	once	-	TRBJ1-1	ASSYQRAGESPEAF
TRBV4-1	-	-	TRBJ1-5	ASSPTAKIRGNQPQH
TRBV6-5	-	-	TRBJ1-2	ASRHTGGYT
TRBV19	-	-	TRBJ1-2	ASSYYAGDYGYT
TRBV6-5	once	-	TRBJ2-5	ASSYLGGGKETQY
TRBV4-1	-	-	TRBJ2-5	ASSLGTLLKETQY
TRBV9	once	TRBD1	TRBJ1-2	ASRAGGNYGYT
TRBV19	-	-	TRBJ2-3	ASSEADTQY
TRBV19	-	-	TRBJ2-2	ATGTFANTGELF
TRBV5-4	-	-	TRBJ2-2	ASSLGSGGPWSGELF
TRBV5-4	-	-	TRBJ1-4	ASSFDTRGNEKLF
TRBV5-1	once	TRBD2	TRBJ2-7	ASSSKPSGSSYEQY
TRBV30	-	TRBD2	TRBJ2-7	AWSVGGARGVVYEQY
TRBV7-2	-	-	TRBJ2-1	ANSPGVYNEQF
TRBV11-3	-	-	TRBJ1-6	ASSPEVYSPLH
TRBV30	-	-	TRBJ1-2	AWSPLFAYGYT
TRBV5-8	once	TRBD1	TRBJ2-5	ASSRTGRGTQY
TRBV27	once	-	TRBJ1-1	ASSFQETHEAF
TRBV5-1	once	TRBD2	TRBJ2-1	ASSWGPLAGGGNEQF
TRBV18	-	-	TRBJ2-3	ASSQTSTDTQY
TRBV5-1	once	TRBD2	TRBJ2-7	ASSPTSGRRYEQY
TRBV6-1	once	TRBD1	TRBJ1-1	ASSGGVGGQGSPEAF
TRBV6-6	-	-	TRBJ1-1	ASSQQGNTEAF
TRBV10-1	-	-	TRBJ2-7	ASSDNNHEQY
TRBV30	-	TRBD1	TRBJ1-1	AWSVGIGTGGLAF
TRBV10-3	-	-	TRBJ1-1	AISPGGTEAF
TRBV9	-	-	TRBJ1-1	ASSVGSAGLVISEAF
TRBV7-9	-	-	TRBJ1-2	ASSLGAPNYGYT
TRBV5-1	-	-	TRBJ2-7	ASSSSLRDTEQY
TRBV6-6	-	TRBD2	TRBJ2-1	ASSSREGNEQF
TRBV2	-	TRBD1	TRBJ1-5	ASSVRTGSNQPQH
TRBV4-1	-	TRBD1	TRBJ2-1	ASSRDREYYNEQF
TRBV5-4	-	-	TRBJ2-7	ASSLASSAYEQY
TRBV6-5	-	-	TRBJ1-2	ASSYSTVRGYT
TRBV6-1	-	-	TRBJ1-3	ASSEWSSGNTIY
TRBV29-1	-	TRBD1	TRBJ2-7	SVAQGFDEQY
TRBV4-2	-	-	TRBJ1-5	ASSQEEGARNQPQH
TRBV9	-	TRBD1	TRBJ2-1	ASSGVGDRAGNEQF
TRBV19	-	-	TRBJ2-2	ASSISPAWDTGELF
TRBV15	-	TRBD1	TRBJ2-7	ATSRDPGTGSSEQY
TRBV27	-	TRBD1	TRBJ1-1	ASSLFSLGTENTEAF
TRBV7-9	-	-	TRBJ1-1	ASSPHYPDEAF
TRBV28	-	-	TRBJ2-3	ASSLRSLTSTDTQY
TRBV6-6	once	-	TRBJ1-1	ASSPDRAVEGQAF
TRBV27	-	TRBD1	TRBJ1-6	ASTDLTGGSPLH
TRBV5-1	-	TRBD1	TRBJ1-5	ASSATGTGDLEPQH
TRBV5-5	-	TRBD1	TRBJ1-1	ASSLVGQVTEAF
TRBV19	-	TRBD2	TRBJ2-1	ASSIRLAGGHEQF